This is a list of T cell receptor beta chains from one sample in a study of shared clonotypes between healthy human individuals. Clones were read by immunoSEQ multiplex PCR, and TCRdb kept only the in-frame ones, dropping some. This table holds about 1 million clones, approximately 76% found once. Sequencing was done on a sample of memory CD4+ T cells sorted from blood. Receptor source: a man aged 18 to 30 in good health. Both conserved end residues are part of each CDR3. A D gene is named only where the DNA matches it firmly.

J gene: TRBJ1-1; V gene: TRBV5-1; D gene: -; CDR3 length: 14; CDR3 protein: CASSLAVQSAEAFF
J gene: TRBJ1-4; V gene: TRBV4-1; D gene: -; CDR3 length: 18; CDR3 protein: CASSQGGWGGRTNEKLFF
J gene: TRBJ1-6; V gene: TRBV7-2; D gene: TRBD1; CDR3 length: 15; CDR3 protein: CASKQTGGIDSPLHF
J gene: TRBJ2-1; V gene: TRBV4-1; D gene: -; CDR3 length: 14; CDR3 protein: CASSLGRIGAEQFF
J gene: TRBJ2-3; V gene: TRBV2; D gene: TRBD2; CDR3 length: 15; CDR3 protein: CASTKSGGWTDTQYF
J gene: TRBJ2-7; V gene: TRBV11-2; D gene: -; CDR3 length: 16; CDR3 protein: CASSLLEGGKHYEQYF
J gene: TRBJ2-7; V gene: TRBV2; D gene: -; CDR3 length: 15; CDR3 protein: CASSIQGSPKGEQYF
J gene: TRBJ2-5; V gene: TRBV18; D gene: TRBD1; CDR3 length: 15; CDR3 protein: CASSPGQGAWETQYF
J gene: TRBJ2-5; V gene: TRBV18; D gene: TRBD1; CDR3 length: 15; CDR3 protein: CASSPRTGGSETQYF
J gene: TRBJ2-7; V gene: TRBV5-1; D gene: -; CDR3 length: 14; CDR3 protein: CASSGGHPLDEQYF
J gene: TRBJ2-7; V gene: TRBV5-1; D gene: -; CDR3 length: 14; CDR3 protein: CASSLESSTYEQYF
J gene: TRBJ2-7; V gene: TRBV9; D gene: -; CDR3 length: 16; CDR3 protein: CASSDIGIGVLGEQYF
J gene: TRBJ2-3; V gene: TRBV19; D gene: TRBD1; CDR3 length: 15; CDR3 protein: CASSKGTGGLNTQYF
J gene: TRBJ1-4; V gene: TRBV5-5; D gene: -; CDR3 length: 13; CDR3 protein: CASTRVVNEKLFF
J gene: TRBJ2-7; V gene: TRBV5-6; D gene: TRBD1; CDR3 length: 16; CDR3 protein: CASSLRGTGHSYEQYF
J gene: TRBJ1-4; V gene: TRBV28; D gene: -; CDR3 length: 15; CDR3 protein: CASRSATGINEKLFF
J gene: TRBJ2-2; V gene: TRBV21-1; D gene: -; CDR3 length: 22; CDR3 protein: CASSKNGGYSDGPSPNTGELFF
J gene: TRBJ2-5; V gene: TRBV10-3; D gene: -; CDR3 length: 14; CDR3 protein: CAISERGPGETQYF
J gene: TRBJ1-2; V gene: TRBV6-1; D gene: -; CDR3 length: 13; CDR3 protein: CASSRAVGYGYTF
J gene: TRBJ1-1; V gene: TRBV5-8; D gene: -; CDR3 length: 15; CDR3 protein: CASSSARGWGTEAFF
J gene: TRBJ1-2; V gene: TRBV18; D gene: -; CDR3 length: 14; CDR3 protein: CASSPNGGGDGYTF
J gene: TRBJ2-1; V gene: TRBV5-6; D gene: -; CDR3 length: 13; CDR3 protein: CASSSPGKSEQFF
J gene: TRBJ2-2; V gene: TRBV9; D gene: -; CDR3 length: 13; CDR3 protein: CASSALNTGELFF
J gene: TRBJ2-1; V gene: TRBV5-1; D gene: -; CDR3 length: 16; CDR3 protein: CASSSKGGLSYNEQFF
J gene: TRBJ2-7; V gene: TRBV15; D gene: TRBD2; CDR3 length: 16; CDR3 protein: CATSRVGLIQSYEQYF
J gene: TRBJ1-5; V gene: TRBV18; D gene: TRBD1; CDR3 length: 17; CDR3 protein: CASSPGTGVKRNQPQHF